One T cell receptor (beta chain) is described in this entry. This specimen comes from a study of blood T cell repertoires in COVID-19. Study-wide context: T cells, B-cell-depleted T cells, or PBMCs provided the cDNA or gDNA that served as material.

Cohort placement rested on clinical history that participants reported themselves. Donors of Cohort 3 who recovered were those that had two negative PCRs, clearance, or symptom resolution. Original methodology: How many nucleated cells were present was estimated from reference gene primer amplification. The protocol was immunoSEQ multiplex PCR, while the TCRdb copy is restricted to in-frame clones and leaves out a portion. The DNA gave D and trimming, while V, J and clone size come from that table. There are about 400,000 clones in the sample; roughly 89% occur only once, and 1.7% lies in the top ten. The clonotype originates from a woman aged 30 to 39 who had recovered from COVID-19. The sample taken for sequencing was PBMCs or T cells enriched from blood (not recorded which).

For the CDR3, the DNA is TGTGCCTGGAGTCGACGGAGACTAGCGGGTCCATACGAGCAGTACTTC. This sequence encodes CAWSRRRLAGPYEQYF. V is TRBV30 and J is TRBJ2-7; 10 bases fit TRBD2. The trim removed 2 bases at V and 4 bases at J, leaving 11 bases unmatched. Germline values: CDR1 GTSNPN, CDR2 SVGIG (reference sequence). The CDR3 contains 16 residues.